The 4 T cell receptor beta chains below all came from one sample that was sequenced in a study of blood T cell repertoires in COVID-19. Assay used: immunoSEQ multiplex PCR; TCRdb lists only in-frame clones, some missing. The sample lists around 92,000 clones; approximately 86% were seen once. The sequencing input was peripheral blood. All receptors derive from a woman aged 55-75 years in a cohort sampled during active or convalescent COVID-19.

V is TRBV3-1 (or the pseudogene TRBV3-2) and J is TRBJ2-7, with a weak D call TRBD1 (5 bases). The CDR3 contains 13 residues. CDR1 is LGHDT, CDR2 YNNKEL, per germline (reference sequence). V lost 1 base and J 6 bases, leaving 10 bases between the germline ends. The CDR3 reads CASSQVGAGEQYF. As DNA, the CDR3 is TGTGCCAGCAGCCAAGTAGGGGCAGGCGAGCAGTACTTC.

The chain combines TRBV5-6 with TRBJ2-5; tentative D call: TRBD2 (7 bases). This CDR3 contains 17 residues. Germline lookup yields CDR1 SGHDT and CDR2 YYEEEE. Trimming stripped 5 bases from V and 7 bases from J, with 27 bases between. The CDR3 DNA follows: TGTGCCAGCAGTCGCCTAGTCGGGGGGCCGGCTTCGGCGACCCAGTACTTC. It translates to CASSRLVGGPASATQYF.

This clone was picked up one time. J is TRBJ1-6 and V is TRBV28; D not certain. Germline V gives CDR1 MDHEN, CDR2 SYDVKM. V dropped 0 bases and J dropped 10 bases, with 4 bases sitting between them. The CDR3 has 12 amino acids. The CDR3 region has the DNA TGTGCCAGCAGTTTATGGGCCTCACCCCTCCACTTT. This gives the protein CASSLWASPLHF.

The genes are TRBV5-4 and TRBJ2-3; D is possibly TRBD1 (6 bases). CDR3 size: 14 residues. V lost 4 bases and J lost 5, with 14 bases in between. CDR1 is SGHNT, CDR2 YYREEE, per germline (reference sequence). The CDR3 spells CASSLDVDRDTQYF. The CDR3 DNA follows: TGTGCCAGCAGCCTCGATGTGGACAGAGATACGCAGTATTTT.